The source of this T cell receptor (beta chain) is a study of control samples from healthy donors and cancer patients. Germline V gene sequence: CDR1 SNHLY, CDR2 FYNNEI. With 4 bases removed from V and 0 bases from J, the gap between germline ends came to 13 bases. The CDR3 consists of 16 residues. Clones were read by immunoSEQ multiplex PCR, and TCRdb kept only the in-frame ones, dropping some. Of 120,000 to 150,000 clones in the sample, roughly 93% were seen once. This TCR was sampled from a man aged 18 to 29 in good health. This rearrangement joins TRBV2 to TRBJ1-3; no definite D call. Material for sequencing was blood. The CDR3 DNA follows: TGTGCCAGCAGTGTGAGGCCAGTCAGCTCTGGAAACACCATATATTTT. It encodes CASSVRPVSSGNTIYF.